A selection of T cell receptor beta chains follows, all from one sample in a study of blood T cell repertoires in COVID-19. Method: immunoSEQ multiplex PCR; TCRdb's copy keeps in-frame clones and lacks some. Of 450,000 to 500,000 clones in the sample, about 88% were seen once. The specimen was PBMCs or T cells enriched from blood (not recorded which). These receptors originate from an older woman who had recovered from COVID-19. Both conserved end residues are part of each CDR3. The D gene is left open where the match is weak. Only part of the rows carry a size: once, few, many, or a class if the clone is expanded.

TRBV19,TRBJ1-4,-,-,TGTGCCAGTAGTTCGGGTAATGAAAAACTGTTTTTT,CASSSGNEKLFF
TRBV6-6,TRBJ1-3,TRBD1,once,TGTGCCAGCATTCGGGGGGACAGGGGGCTAGGTGGAAACACCATATATTTT,CASIRGDRGLGGNTIYF
TRBV5-1,TRBJ2-3,TRBD2,-,TGCGCCAGCAGCGTGTCACCGACTAGCGGGGTAACAGATACGCAGTATTTT,CASSVSPTSGVTDTQYF
TRBV28,TRBJ1-2,-,-,TGTGCCAGCAGTTCGCGGGGTGGCTACACCTTC,CASSSRGGYTF
TRBV5-1,TRBJ2-1,TRBD1,-,TGCGCCAGCAGCGAACCCACAGGGGTCAATGAGCAGTTCTTC,CASSEPTGVNEQFF
TRBV6-5,TRBJ1-4,TRBD1,-,TGTGCCAGCAGTAGGGGGCAGATTGGTGAAAAACTGTTTTTT,CASSRGQIGEKLFF
TRBV28,TRBJ2-5,-,-,TGTGCCAGCAGTTTAGGGCCATGGGAGACCCAGTACTTC,CASSLGPWETQYF
TRBV7-2,TRBJ1-1,-,-,TGTGCCAGCAGCTTAGCATCTTACACAGCCTTAGGAGCTTTCTTT,CASSLASYTALGAFF
TRBV5-1,TRBJ1-3,TRBD1,-,TGCGCCAGCAGCTTGGGAGGGACAGGGGGAAGCTCTGGAAACACCATATATTTT,CASSLGGTGGSSGNTIYF
TRBV19,TRBJ1-3,-,few,TGTGCCAGTAGTACACGGACACCCTCTGGAAACACCATATATTTT,CASSTRTPSGNTIYF
TRBV14,TRBJ1-1,-,-,TGTGCCAGCAGCCAAGGGAGGGGCTGGGGCACTGAAGCTTTCTTT,CASSQGRGWGTEAFF
TRBV4-1,TRBJ2-5,-,-,TGCGCCAGCAGCCAAGATATAACAGTCCAAGAGACCCAGTACTTC,CASSQDITVQETQYF
TRBV6-5,TRBJ1-5,-,-,TGTGCCAGCAGTTACGGCACAAATCAGCCCCAGCATTTT,CASSYGTNQPQHF
TRBV6-4,TRBJ2-1,TRBD2,-,TGTGCCAGCAGTGACTCGAAGTATACTAGCGGGGGCTCCTACAATGAGCAGTTCTTC,CASSDSKYTSGGSYNEQFF
TRBV4-2,TRBJ2-3,TRBD2,-,TGTGCCAGCAGCCAATGGACTAGCGGGGCGGATTCCACAGATACGCAGTATTTT,CASSQWTSGADSTDTQYF
TRBV11-2,TRBJ2-7,TRBD1,-,TGTGCCAGCAGCCGGACAGGGGCGATCTACGAGCAGTACTTC,CASSRTGAIYEQYF
TRBV5-1,TRBJ1-2,TRBD1,once,TGCGCCAGCAGCTTCCCGGGACAGGGATTCGGGGGCTACACCTTC,CASSFPGQGFGGYTF
TRBV5-5,TRBJ2-3,TRBD1,-,TGTGCCAGCAGCTTGGGGACAGGGAGCGATACGCAGTATTTT,CASSLGTGSDTQYF
TRBV20-1,TRBJ1-6,-,-,TGCAGTGCTAGTGGCAGCTCCTATAATTCACCCCTCCACTTT,CSASGSSYNSPLHF
TRBV6-5,TRBJ1-6,-,-,TGTGCCAGCAGTCCCAGGGAATCCCTTAGTTCACCCCTCCACTTT,CASSPRESLSSPLHF
TRBV7-9,TRBJ1-6,TRBD1,-,TGTGCCAGCAGCTTTTCCGGGACAGGGGGCCTAAATTCACCCCTCCACTTT,CASSFSGTGGLNSPLHF
TRBV5-1,TRBJ2-5,TRBD1,-,TGCGCCAGCAGCACGGGCAGGGGGAGTGGGGAGACCCAGTACTTC,CASSTGRGSGETQYF
TRBV29-1,TRBJ2-7,TRBD1,-,TGCAGCGTTGAAGGACACAGGGGGCCCCCCTACGAGCAGTACTTC,CSVEGHRGPPYEQYF
TRBV7-9,TRBJ2-1,-,once,TGTGCCAGCAGCCCGGGGGGCAAGCAGTTCTTC,CASSPGGKQFF